This is a list of T cell receptor beta chains from one sample in a study of T cells in Graves' hyperthyroidism and ophthalmopathy. TCRdb re-derived calls from the multiplex PCR reads in MiXCR, one entry per CDR3 protein. The sample holds around 36,000 distinct CDR3 sequences; roughly half are singletons and the top ten take about a sixth. Source material: blood. The receptors derive from a man aged 35 to 55 with Graves' ophthalmopathy. Each CDR3 is given with its conserved first and last residue. D genes are given only for firm matches. Clone size is not always given. Where it is, it says once, few, many or a class for expanded clones.

D gene: NA; clone size: medium-sized; V gene: TRBV7-8; J gene: TRBJ1-5; CDR3 DNA: TGTGCCAGCAGCTTATCTTGGGATCAGCCCCAGCATTTT; CDR3 protein: CASSLSWDQPQHF
D gene: NA; clone size: many; V gene: TRBV15; J gene: TRBJ1-1; CDR3 DNA: TGTGCCACCTCAGTGGGGTCCGGGGGCACTGAAGCTTTCTTT; CDR3 protein: CATSVGSGGTEAFF
D gene: TRBD2; clone size: NA; V gene: TRBV6-6; J gene: TRBJ2-2; CDR3 DNA: TGTGCCAGCGGGGGCGGGGGGTCCGGGGAGCTGTTTTTT; CDR3 protein: CASGGGGSGELFF
D gene: TRBD1; clone size: NA; V gene: TRBV5-4; J gene: TRBJ1-1; CDR3 DNA: TGTGCCAGCAGGACAGGGGGCTATAACACTGAAGCTTTCTTT; CDR3 protein: CASRTGGYNTEAFF
D gene: NA; clone size: NA; V gene: TRBV7-9; J gene: TRBJ1-1; CDR3 DNA: TGTGCCAGCAGCTTGGAGGGGGGCACTGAAGCTTTCTTT; CDR3 protein: CASSLEGGTEAFF
D gene: NA; clone size: many; V gene: TRBV19; J gene: TRBJ2-3; CDR3 DNA: TGTGCCAGTAGTAGGGACACTTTCACAGATACGCAGTATTTT; CDR3 protein: CASSRDTFTDTQYF
D gene: TRBD2; clone size: many; V gene: TRBV7-8; J gene: TRBJ2-5; CDR3 DNA: TGTGCCAGCAGCTCCGTCTCCACGGGGGGGGCAGAGACCCAGTACTTC; CDR3 protein: CASSSVSTGGAETQYF
D gene: NA; clone size: many; V gene: TRBV27; J gene: TRBJ2-7; CDR3 DNA: TGTGCCAGCAGTTTAATAGGGAGCCCCTACGAGCAGTACTTC; CDR3 protein: CASSLIGSPYEQYF
D gene: NA; clone size: many; V gene: TRBV20-1; J gene: TRBJ2-7; CDR3 DNA: TGCAGTGCTAGAGACCAGGAAGGGTGGGACTACGAGCAGTACTTC; CDR3 protein: CSARDQEGWDYEQYF
D gene: NA; clone size: NA; V gene: TRBV5-4; J gene: TRBJ1-1; CDR3 DNA: TGTGCCAGCAGCTGGGCAGGTCCCTCGAGCACTGAAGCTTTCTTT; CDR3 protein: CASSWAGPSSTEAFF
D gene: NA; clone size: medium-sized; V gene: TRBV20-1; J gene: TRBJ2-7; CDR3 DNA: TGCAGTGCGGCAGGGAGGACCTACGAGCAGTACTTC; CDR3 protein: CSAAGRTYEQYF
D gene: NA; clone size: once; V gene: TRBV13; J gene: TRBJ2-1; CDR3 DNA: TGTGCCAGCAGCTTAGGTGGGACTTCCTACAATGAGCAGTTCTTC; CDR3 protein: CASSLGGTSYNEQFF
D gene: NA; clone size: NA; V gene: TRBV6-5; J gene: TRBJ1-5; CDR3 DNA: TGTGCCAGCAGTTACGGGGAGGGAGGGGGTCAGCCCCAGCATTTT; CDR3 protein: CASSYGEGGGQPQHF
D gene: TRBD1; clone size: NA; V gene: TRBV6-6; J gene: TRBJ2-3; CDR3 DNA: TGTGCCAGCAGTTACGTAGCGCAGGGGGCGCTAGATACGCAGTATTTT; CDR3 protein: CASSYVAQGALDTQYF
D gene: TRBD1; clone size: NA; V gene: TRBV19; J gene: TRBJ1-1; CDR3 DNA: TGTGCCAGTAGTATCCTCCCAGGGGGCTACACTGAAGCTTTCTTT; CDR3 protein: CASSILPGGYTEAFF
D gene: NA; clone size: NA; V gene: TRBV2; J gene: TRBJ1-1; CDR3 DNA: TGTGCCAGCAGTCCGGGAGACAGTTTTGGTGAAGCTTTCTTT; CDR3 protein: CASSPGDSFGEAFF
D gene: TRBD1; clone size: NA; V gene: TRBV3-1; J gene: TRBJ2-3; CDR3 DNA: TGTGCCAGCAGCCAACGTGGGACAGCTAGCACAGATACGCAGGATTTT; CDR3 protein: CASSQRGTASTDTQDF
D gene: NA; clone size: NA; V gene: TRBV5-1; J gene: TRBJ2-2; CDR3 DNA: TGCGCCAGCAGCTTGGTGAGCGGGGAGCTGTTTTTT; CDR3 protein: CASSLVSGELFF
D gene: NA; clone size: medium-sized; V gene: TRBV9; J gene: TRBJ2-1; CDR3 DNA: TGTGCCAGCAGCGTAGATCTCCTCTACAATGAGCAGTTCTTC; CDR3 protein: CASSVDLLYNEQFF
D gene: TRBD2; clone size: many; V gene: TRBV3-1; J gene: TRBJ2-5; CDR3 DNA: TGTGCCAGCAGCCAAGATGGGACTAGCGGCCAAGAGACCCAGTACTTC; CDR3 protein: CASSQDGTSGQETQYF
D gene: NA; clone size: once; V gene: TRBV11-3; J gene: TRBJ2-7; CDR3 DNA: TGTGCCAGCAGGGGGACGTCCTACGAGCAGTACTTC; CDR3 protein: CASRGTSYEQYF
D gene: NA; clone size: many; V gene: TRBV9; J gene: TRBJ2-3; CDR3 DNA: TGTGCCAGCAGCGTAGTGTCAGGGAACACAGATACGCAGTATTTT; CDR3 protein: CASSVVSGNTDTQYF
D gene: TRBD2; clone size: many; V gene: TRBV7-9; J gene: TRBJ2-1; CDR3 DNA: TGTGCCAGCAGCCCCCAACTAGCGGACCGCAATGAGCAGTTCTTC; CDR3 protein: CASSPQLADRNEQFF
D gene: NA; clone size: NA; V gene: TRBV7-2; J gene: TRBJ2-3; CDR3 DNA: TGTGCCAGCAGCTTAGATATGGGGTCAGATACGCAGTATTTT; CDR3 protein: CASSLDMGSDTQYF
D gene: TRBD1; clone size: NA; V gene: TRBV19; J gene: TRBJ1-5; CDR3 DNA: TGTGCCAGTAGCGAAGGGACAGGGGGTAGGAATGAGCATTTT; CDR3 protein: CASSEGTGGRNEHF
D gene: NA; clone size: NA; V gene: TRBV16; J gene: TRBJ1-4; CDR3 DNA: TGTGCCAGCAGCCACCGGAGGGCAGATAATGAAAAACTGTTTTTT; CDR3 protein: CASSHRRADNEKLFF
D gene: NA; clone size: medium-sized; V gene: TRBV9; J gene: TRBJ2-1; CDR3 DNA: TGTGCCAGCAGCGTAGCGACCGGGGGTAATGAGCAGTTCTTC; CDR3 protein: CASSVATGGNEQFF
D gene: TRBD1; clone size: many; V gene: TRBV20-1; J gene: TRBJ1-2; CDR3 DNA: TGCAGTGCTAGAGATGATCCGGGACAGGGGGCCGATGGCTACACCTTC; CDR3 protein: CSARDDPGQGADGYTF
D gene: TRBD1; clone size: NA; V gene: TRBV19; J gene: TRBJ1-4; CDR3 DNA: TGTGCCAGTAGTAGGGGACAGGCGAATCGATCGGCTCAAAAACTGTTTTTT; CDR3 protein: CASSRGQANRSAQKLFF
D gene: NA; clone size: many; V gene: TRBV3-1; J gene: TRBJ2-7; CDR3 DNA: TGTGCCAGCAGCTACACGGCTTTTGACGAGCAGTACTTC; CDR3 protein: CASSYTAFDEQYF
D gene: NA; clone size: many; V gene: TRBV12-3/TRBV12-4; J gene: TRBJ1-3; CDR3 DNA: TGTGCCAGCAGTCCCACCGGTCGAAACACCATATATTTT; CDR3 protein: CASSPTGRNTIYF
D gene: NA; clone size: NA; V gene: TRBV6-5; J gene: TRBJ2-7; CDR3 DNA: TGTGCCAGCAGTTACGTAGGGGCAACCGAGCAGTACTTC; CDR3 protein: CASSYVGATEQYF
D gene: TRBD1; clone size: NA; V gene: TRBV5-1; J gene: TRBJ2-3; CDR3 DNA: TGCGCCAGCAGCCAGCCGGGACAGGCTGCACGCACAGATACGCAGTATTTT; CDR3 protein: CASSQPGQAARTDTQYF
D gene: TRBD2; clone size: NA; V gene: TRBV9; J gene: TRBJ2-2; CDR3 DNA: TGTGCCAGCAGCTTGTCCGGGACTAGCGGGGGAAGGAACACCGGGGAGCTGTTTTTT; CDR3 protein: CASSLSGTSGGRNTGELFF
D gene: TRBD1; clone size: NA; V gene: TRBV11-3; J gene: TRBJ2-7; CDR3 DNA: TGTGCCAGCAGCTTCGACTTGGGACAGGGGCGCACCTACGAGCAGTACTTC; CDR3 protein: CASSFDLGQGRTYEQYF
D gene: NA; clone size: NA; V gene: TRBV6-6; J gene: TRBJ1-1; CDR3 DNA: TGTGCCAGCAGTTACTCGAGGGGGGCAGACTCCAGAGCTTTCTTT; CDR3 protein: CASSYSRGADSRAFF
D gene: NA; clone size: NA; V gene: TRBV20-1; J gene: TRBJ2-3; CDR3 DNA: TGCAGTGCTCTGCGAGACCAATCCTACAATGAGCAGTATTTT; CDR3 protein: CSALRDQSYNEQYF
D gene: TRBD2; clone size: once; V gene: TRBV7-9; J gene: TRBJ2-1; CDR3 DNA: TGTGCCAGCAGCTGGGGAGGGAGTCACAATGAGCAGTTCTTC; CDR3 protein: CASSWGGSHNEQFF
D gene: TRBD2; clone size: NA; V gene: TRBV7-3; J gene: TRBJ2-1; CDR3 DNA: TGTGCCAGCAGCTTAATTGGGGCTAGCGGGAAGGCCCTCGGGCATGAGCAGTTCTTC; CDR3 protein: CASSLIGASGKALGHEQFF
D gene: TRBD2; clone size: medium-sized; V gene: TRBV7-2; J gene: TRBJ2-1; CDR3 DNA: TGTGCCAGCAGCTTAGGGACTAGCGCATACAATGAGCAGTTCTTC; CDR3 protein: CASSLGTSAYNEQFF
D gene: NA; clone size: NA; V gene: TRBV5-6; J gene: TRBJ1-1; CDR3 DNA: TGTGCCAGCAGCTCTGGGCGGAACACTGAAGCTTCCTTT; CDR3 protein: CASSSGRNTEASF
D gene: NA; clone size: many; V gene: TRBV3-1; J gene: TRBJ1-1; CDR3 DNA: TGTGCCAGCAGCCCCGGGAGGGGTGCATCTTTCTTT; CDR3 protein: CASSPGRGASFF
D gene: TRBD1; clone size: NA; V gene: TRBV19; J gene: TRBJ2-7; CDR3 DNA: TGTGCCAGTAGTTTCCGGGACAGGGGGCTTGGGGCCTACGAGCAGTACTTC; CDR3 protein: CASSFRDRGLGAYEQYF
D gene: TRBD2; clone size: many; V gene: TRBV5-8; J gene: TRBJ2-7; CDR3 DNA: TGTGCCAGCAGCTTTAAGCGGGGCCACGAGCAGTACTTC; CDR3 protein: CASSFKRGHEQYF
D gene: TRBD1; clone size: NA; V gene: TRBV24-1; J gene: TRBJ2-1; CDR3 DNA: TGTGCCACCAGTGACCTACCCGGACAGGGCGACAAGCAGTTCTTC; CDR3 protein: CATSDLPGQGDKQFF
D gene: NA; clone size: few; V gene: TRBV25-1; J gene: TRBJ1-2; CDR3 DNA: TGTGCCAGCAGTGGGTCACAAGAACCTACAGCCGGGGGCTACACCTTC; CDR3 protein: CASSGSQEPTAGGYTF
D gene: NA; clone size: many; V gene: TRBV3-1; J gene: TRBJ1-4; CDR3 DNA: TGTGCCAGCAGCCACCCCAGAGCAACTAATGAAAAACTGTTTTTT; CDR3 protein: CASSHPRATNEKLFF
D gene: TRBD1; clone size: NA; V gene: TRBV25-1; J gene: TRBJ1-2; CDR3 DNA: TGTGCCAGCAGTGAATTTAACAGGGGGAAGGATGGCTACACCTTC; CDR3 protein: CASSEFNRGKDGYTF
D gene: NA; clone size: NA; V gene: TRBV5-4; J gene: TRBJ1-4; CDR3 DNA: TGTGCCAGCGGACCGAATGAAAAACTGTTTTTT; CDR3 protein: CASGPNEKLFF
D gene: TRBD1; clone size: NA; V gene: TRBV20-1; J gene: TRBJ1-6; CDR3 DNA: TGCAGTGCTAGCGTTGGGACAGCACCCCTCCACTTT; CDR3 protein: CSASVGTAPLHF
D gene: NA; clone size: medium-sized; V gene: TRBV20-1; J gene: TRBJ2-5; CDR3 DNA: TGCAGTGCGTACGCAGCGAAAGAGACCCAGTACTTC; CDR3 protein: CSAYAAKETQYF
D gene: TRBD2; clone size: medium-sized; V gene: TRBV7-2; J gene: TRBJ2-7; CDR3 DNA: TGTGCCAGCAGCCTGAGCGGGGGCTCCTACGAGCAGTACTTC; CDR3 protein: CASSLSGGSYEQYF
D gene: NA; clone size: NA; V gene: TRBV20-1; J gene: TRBJ1-1; CDR3 DNA: TGCAGTGCTGGGGGGCTAGCGGGAAAAGCTTTCTTT; CDR3 protein: CSAGGLAGKAFF
D gene: NA; clone size: NA; V gene: TRBV9; J gene: TRBJ2-3; CDR3 DNA: TGTGCCAGCAGCACACCGCAACGCGTTGATACGCAGTATTTT; CDR3 protein: CASSTPQRVDTQYF
D gene: TRBD1; clone size: NA; V gene: TRBV11-2; J gene: TRBJ2-2; CDR3 DNA: TGTGCCAGGACCTACTCCAGGGGGATGTTTTTT; CDR3 protein: CARTYSRGMFF
D gene: NA; clone size: NA; V gene: TRBV12-3/TRBV12-4; J gene: TRBJ2-5; CDR3 DNA: TGTGCCAGCAGCGGGGGGCCAGAGACCCAGTACTTC; CDR3 protein: CASSGGPETQYF
D gene: NA; clone size: many; V gene: TRBV20-1; J gene: TRBJ2-1; CDR3 DNA: TGCAGTGCAAGCCCGGGGTTTACTGAGCAGTTCTTC; CDR3 protein: CSASPGFTEQFF
D gene: TRBD1; clone size: NA; V gene: TRBV7-2; J gene: TRBJ2-1; CDR3 DNA: TGTGCCAGCAGTACCGGGACAGGGGCTCTGAATGAGCAGTTCTTC; CDR3 protein: CASSTGTGALNEQFF
D gene: NA; clone size: many; V gene: TRBV7-8; J gene: TRBJ1-1; CDR3 DNA: TGTGCCAGCAGCCCCTCGGGGGTGTTATCAGCTTTCTTT; CDR3 protein: CASSPSGVLSAFF